This T cell receptor beta chain was identified in a study of control samples from healthy donors and cancer patients. Germline V gene lookup returns CDR1 MNHEY and CDR2 SVGAGI. Trimming removed 3 bases from V and 10 bases from J; junction bases left unmatched: 6. The CDR3 totals 13 residues. The method was immunoSEQ multiplex PCR; TCRdb's version includes in-frame clones alone and lacks a portion of them. The sample carries fewer than 110,000 clones, roughly 91% recorded once. The receptor comes from a man aged 55 to 70 with lung cancer. The chain joins TRBV6-5 to TRBJ2-1; 7 nucleotides agree with TRBD2. Sequences were obtained from PBMCs. The CDR3 here is CASSYVGGSEQFF. In DNA, the CDR3 is TGTGCCAGCAGTTATGTCGGGGGGTCGGAGCAGTTCTTC.